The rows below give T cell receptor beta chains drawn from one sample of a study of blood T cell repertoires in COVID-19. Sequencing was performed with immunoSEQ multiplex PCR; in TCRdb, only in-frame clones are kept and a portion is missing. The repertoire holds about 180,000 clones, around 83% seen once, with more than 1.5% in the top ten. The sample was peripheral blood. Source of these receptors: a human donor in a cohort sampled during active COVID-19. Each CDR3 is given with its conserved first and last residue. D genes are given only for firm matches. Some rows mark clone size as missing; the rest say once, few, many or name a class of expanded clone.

DNA: TGTGCCAGCAGTGACTCGATCCAGTCTCGTGGCTACACCTTC; CDR3: CASSDSIQSRGYTF; J: TRBJ1-2; D: -; size: -; V: TRBV6-4
DNA: TGTGCCAGCAGCGTACTAGCGGGAGGGCTCCCCCCAGATACGCAGTATTTT; CDR3: CASSVLAGGLPPDTQYF; J: TRBJ2-3; D: TRBD2; size: -; V: TRBV9
DNA: TGTGCCAGCGAGGACAGGGAGTATAATTCACCCCTCCACTTT; CDR3: CASEDREYNSPLHF; J: TRBJ1-6; D: TRBD1; size: -; V: TRBV28
DNA: TGTGCCAGCATACCTGGGAGCAGCCCTGACTCCTACGAGCAGTACTTC; CDR3: CASIPGSSPDSYEQYF; J: TRBJ2-7; D: -; size: -; V: TRBV6-6
DNA: TGCGCCAGCAGCGCAGGGAACAATTCACCCCTCCACTTT; CDR3: CASSAGNNSPLHF; J: TRBJ1-6; D: -; size: -; V: TRBV5-1
DNA: TGTGCCAGCAGCCAAGGCAGCGGGAATCAGCCCCAGCATTTT; CDR3: CASSQGSGNQPQHF; J: TRBJ1-5; D: -; size: -; V: TRBV3-1/TRBV3-2
DNA: TGTGCCAGCAGCACCGGGACTAGCGGGAGACGCAATGAGCAGTTCTTC; CDR3: CASSTGTSGRRNEQFF; J: TRBJ2-1; D: TRBD2; size: -; V: TRBV11-2
DNA: TGCGCCAGCACACTATGGGGGGACTACGAGCAGTACTTC; CDR3: CASTLWGDYEQYF; J: TRBJ2-7; D: -; size: -; V: TRBV5-1
DNA: TGTGCCAGCGGAGAGGGACAGGGGTACGAGCAGTACTTC; CDR3: CASGEGQGYEQYF; J: TRBJ2-7; D: TRBD1; size: -; V: TRBV7-3
DNA: TGTGCCAGCAGCCCCGGGACAGGGATCTACGAGCAGTACTTC; CDR3: CASSPGTGIYEQYF; J: TRBJ2-7; D: TRBD1; size: -; V: TRBV5-4
DNA: TGTGCCAGCAGTTCCGGGACAGGGACCCTAGGGTATGGCTACACCTTC; CDR3: CASSSGTGTLGYGYTF; J: TRBJ1-2; D: TRBD1; size: -; V: TRBV28
DNA: TGTGCCAGCACGACAGGGGGCAACACTGAAGCTTTCTTT; CDR3: CASTTGGNTEAFF; J: TRBJ1-1; D: TRBD1; size: -; V: TRBV6-5
DNA: TGCGCCAGCAGATGGACTGGGGGGGATGAAAAACTGTTTTTT; CDR3: CASRWTGGDEKLFF; J: TRBJ1-4; D: -; size: few; V: TRBV5-1
DNA: TGTGCCAGTACCCCCGCCGAAGACAGGGTTGGGAGCTACACCTTC; CDR3: CASTPAEDRVGSYTF; J: TRBJ1-2; D: TRBD1; size: -; V: TRBV19
DNA: TGCGCCAGCAGCCAAGATCAGGGGCCGGGTGAGCAGTACTTC; CDR3: CASSQDQGPGEQYF; J: TRBJ2-7; D: -; size: once; V: TRBV4-1
DNA: TGTGCCAGCAGCCCCCCCGGGAGAAATGAGCAGTTCTTC; CDR3: CASSPPGRNEQFF; J: TRBJ2-1; D: -; size: -; V: TRBV7-9
DNA: TGTGCCAGCAGCTTGGAGCGGGGGCCCACAGATACGCAGTATTTT; CDR3: CASSLERGPTDTQYF; J: TRBJ2-3; D: TRBD2; size: -; V: TRBV5-6
DNA: TGTGCCAGTAGCGAGGGGACACCAACCTACGAGCAGTACTTC; CDR3: CASSEGTPTYEQYF; J: TRBJ2-7; D: -; size: -; V: TRBV19
DNA: TGTGCCAGCAGCTTAATGCGAGGTGGCTACACCTTC; CDR3: CASSLMRGGYTF; J: TRBJ1-2; D: -; size: -; V: TRBV7-9
DNA: TGTGCCAGCAGCGCGACCGGGACAGGGCCCTTATCTAACTATGGCTACACCTTC; CDR3: CASSATGTGPLSNYGYTF; J: TRBJ1-2; D: TRBD1; size: -; V: TRBV9
DNA: TGTGCCAGCAGCGTAGCCGCGTCTCTAGCGCAAAGCTACGAGCAGTACTTC; CDR3: CASSVAASLAQSYEQYF; J: TRBJ2-7; D: -; size: -; V: TRBV9
DNA: TGTGCCAGCAGCCCTGACAGGGCTTTTCCGCCCCAGCATTTT; CDR3: CASSPDRAFPPQHF; J: TRBJ1-5; D: TRBD1; size: -; V: TRBV3-1/TRBV3-2
DNA: TGTGCCAGCAGTTCCCCGGACAGGGCAGAAGCTTTCTTT; CDR3: CASSSPDRAEAFF; J: TRBJ1-1; D: TRBD1; size: few; V: TRBV28